A single sample is the source of the 17 T cell receptor beta chains below, sequenced in a study of monozygotic twins with inflammatory bowel disease (dated by TCRdb to the late 2010s). The library was produced with 5' RACE. The instrument given in TCRdb is Illumina HiSeq 2500. The reads went through TCRdb reprocessing, and each CDR3 protein sequence gets one entry with no DNA. This sample's table lists some 210,000 distinct CDR3 sequences. Jointly, the top ten make up less than 2% of the sample. The source material was blood. The receptors come from a human donor with ulcerative colitis or Crohn's disease, or a healthy co-twin of an affected twin (not recorded which).

The J gene is TRBJ1-6, the V gene TRBV7-6. The CDR3 runs 15 residues. The germline CDR1 and CDR2 sequences are SGHVS and FNYEAQ. CDR3 loop: CASSGGASKNSPLHF.

The CDR3 spells CASSQSGGHTDTQYF. The J gene is TRBJ2-3, the V gene TRBV12-3 or TRBV12-4; the D call of TRBD1 rests on TCRdb alone, since no DNA is present to check it. The CDR3 sequence is 15 residues long.

The J gene is TRBJ2-2, the V gene TRBV7-2; lacking DNA, the TRBD1 call made by TCRdb goes unchecked. The CDR3 contains 15 residues. Germline V lookup: CDR1 SGHTA, CDR2 FQGNSA. CDR3 residues: CASSHRQSNTGELFF.

The V and J genes are TRBV12-3 or TRBV12-4 and TRBJ2-2; TCRdb lists TRBD1, though no DNA is available to test this call. The CDR3 length is 15 residues. The CDR3 loop is CASSLRGPRTGELFF.

The chain has TRBV15 and TRBJ2-3. From germline, CDR1 is LNHNV and CDR2 YYDKDF (reference sequence). There are 14 residues in the CDR3. The CDR3 sequence is CATSLDPRTDMQYF.

This chain uses TRBV7-9 with TRBJ1-5; TCRdb picks TRBD1, but there is no DNA to check that call. The CDR3 is made up of 17 amino acids. In germline, CDR1 is SEHNR, CDR2 FQNEAQ (reference sequence). CDR3 region: CASSLGSGDRHYQPQHF.

The rearrangement joins TRBV5-1 to TRBJ1-2; checking the TCRdb D call of TRBD1 is not possible without DNA. The CDR3 loop spans 13 amino acids. The germline V gene has CDR1 SGHRS and CDR2 YFSETQ. The CDR3 loop reads CASSFGTTDGYTF.

The chain uses TRBV19 and TRBJ2-1; TCRdb selects TRBD1, and the lack of DNA leaves this call unchecked. There are 14 residues in the CDR3. Germline assignment: CDR1 LNHDA and CDR2 SQIVND (reference sequence). CDR3 loop: CARSIGGGVQEQFF.

This chain uses TRBV18 with TRBJ2-2. The CDR3 runs to 11 residues. From germline, CDR1 is KGHSH and CDR2 LQKENI. The CDR3: CASSDAGELFF.

V and J are TRBV20-1 and TRBJ2-3; without DNA, the TCRdb call of TRBD2 cannot be checked. CDR1 is DFQATT and CDR2 is SNEGSKA in the germline V gene (reference sequence). The CDR3 is 14 residues long. The CDR3 loop is CSAPSGGSTDTQYF.

This chain connects TRBV5-1 to TRBJ1-1; no DNA is available, so the TRBD1 call from TCRdb remains unchecked. Looked up from germline, CDR1 is SGHRS and CDR2 is YFSETQ. The CDR3 loop spans 13 amino acids. The CDR3 spells CASSFVGAYEAFF.

The rearrangement links TRBV7-3 to TRBJ2-3; no DNA is available, so the TRBD2 call from TCRdb remains unchecked. This CDR3 is built from 16 residues. The germline CDR1 and CDR2 sequences are SGHTA and FQGTGA. The CDR3 sequence is CASSLIAGGLTDTQYF.

The chain is built from TRBV19 and TRBJ1-6. The CDR3 is 13 residues long. Looked up from germline, CDR1 is LNHDA and CDR2 is SQIVND (reference sequence). The CDR3 region is CASSIDRDSPLHF.

This chain links TRBV6-1 with TRBJ1-3; lacking DNA, the TRBD1 call made by TCRdb goes unchecked. The CDR3 has 14 residues. Germline V gives CDR1 MNHNS, CDR2 SASEGT. The CDR3 is CASSTQGVGNTIYF.

The chain has TRBV11-2 and TRBJ1-1. CDR1 and CDR2 (germline): SGHAT, FQNNGV. The CDR3 consists of 13 residues. The CDR3 sequence: CASTKLLNTEAFF. The full variable domain, completed using reference TRBV11-2 and TRBJ1-1, is EAGVAQSPRYKIIEKRQSVAFWCNPISGHATLYWYQQILGQGPKLLIQFQNNGVVDDSQLPKDRFSAERLKGVDSTLKIQPAKLEDSAVYLCASTKLLNTEAFFGQGTRLTVV.

The chain has TRBV19 and TRBJ1-1; the D call of TRBD1 rests on TCRdb alone, since no DNA is present to check it. CDR3 length: 16 amino acids. Germline loops: CDR1 LNHDA, CDR2 SQIVND (reference sequence). CDR3 region: CASSIPRQISNTEAFF.

J is TRBJ2-1 and V is TRBV5-5; TCRdb gives TRBD2 as the D gene, but with no DNA this cannot be confirmed. The CDR3 extends over 15 amino acids. Germline lookup yields CDR1 SGHKS and CDR2 YYEKEE (reference sequence). CDR3 sequence: CASSFTSGSYNEQFF.